This T cell receptor (beta chain) was profiled in a study of shared clonotypes between healthy human individuals. The CDR3 covers 13 residues. The V end was cut by 0 bases, the J end by 2 bases, with 6 bases between. Looked up from germline, CDR1 is SGHRS and CDR2 is YFSETQ. This table comes from immunoSEQ multiplex PCR, and its TCRdb copy is limited to in-frame clones, with some not included. Here the sample spans about 980,000 clones, 76% being singletons. This clone has a single count. Additional DNA sequences in this sample encode the identical CDR3. Healthy HIV-negative adults without recent acute infections or vaccinations served as donors.

This clonotype originated in a man younger than 35 in good health. The chain joins TRBV5-1 to TRBJ2-7; D uncertain. The material sequenced was memory CD4+ T cells sorted from blood. Subset: CD45RA-negative fraction. CDR3 in amino acids: CASSLEGPYEQYF. CDR3 DNA sequence: TGCGCCAGCAGCTTGGAAGGTCCCTACGAGCAGTACTTC.